This T cell receptor (beta chain) was observed in a study of T cells in Graves' hyperthyroidism and ophthalmopathy. About the research overall: Peripheral blood was collected at initial diagnosis, before any treatment.

Deletions cut 2 bases from V and 6 bases from J, with 10 bases between. The CDR3 has 13 residues. Germline V gene sequence: CDR1 LNHNV, CDR2 YYDKDF (reference sequence). The TCR beta CDR3 regions underwent amplification using RNA transcripts as the source. The HTBI primer set drove a first-round RT-PCR of the TCR CDR3. Via MiXCR, TCRdb re-called the multiplex PCR reads, giving one row per CDR3 protein. Of approximately 210,000 distinct CDR3 sequences in the sample, over 15% were seen once. Diagnostic assessment was based on clinical symptoms, serum thyroxine and TRAb, thyroid ultrasound and orbital computed tomography. Over 9 ml of fresh peripheral blood supplied the PBMCs.

The clonotype comes from a middle-aged man with Graves' hyperthyroidism. J is TRBJ1-2 and V is TRBV15; a possible D gene is TRBD1 (5 bases). The sequenced sample was blood. The CDR3 is CATSRQGFHGYTF. CDR3 DNA: TGTGCCACCAGCAGACAGGGTTTTCATGGCTACACCTTC.